This T cell receptor (beta chain) was obtained from a study of cytomegalovirus exposure and HLA in healthy donors. Study-wide findings and caveats: Some highly shared sequence variants likely arose as a pipeline artifact. It was about 150 TCR beta chains that were listed as cytomegalovirus-associated. In a later analysis, the majority of CMV-associated beta chains seemingly showed HLA restriction.

The PCR made use of 60 Vbeta and 13 Jbeta primers. Assay used: immunoSEQ multiplex PCR; TCRdb lists only in-frame clones, some missing. Of 150,000 to 200,000 clones listed, 70% are singletons. Trimming removed 1 base at V and 6 bases at J, with 14 bases between. The CDR3 loop spans 15 amino acids. Germline lookup yields CDR1 SEHNR and CDR2 FQNEAQ (reference sequence). Of note for this clone: Antigen unknown.

The TCR originated in a man aged 18 to 29 in good health and CMV-seropositive. Material for sequencing was PBMCs. The chain is built from TRBV7-9 and TRBJ2-3; D unresolved. The CDR3 spells CASSLGPWAGDTQYF. The DNA of the CDR3 is TGTGCCAGCAGCTTAGGCCCGTGGGCCGGCGATACGCAGTATTTT.